This TCR beta chain originates from a study of shared clonotypes between healthy human individuals. Study-level results: Clonotype sharing among donors likely depends on sequencing depth.

In the case of this clone: Its specificity is unknown.

The germline V gene has CDR1 MNHEY and CDR2 SMNVEV (reference sequence). Trimming shortened V by 4 bases and J by 10 bases, and 16 bases separated the two germline ends. The length of the CDR3 is 13 residues. Here immunoSEQ multiplex PCR was the method, and the copy in TCRdb shows in-frame clones only, minus some. The sample includes 2,100,000 or so clones, under 97% seen only once; the top ten take about 0.13%. The chain has TRBV27 and TRBJ1-1; D ambiguous. The clonotype was recovered from a man aged 18 to 29 in good health. The specimen sequenced was naive CD4+ T cells sorted from blood. Stated subset: CD45RA+ positively selected. For the CDR3, the DNA is TGTGCCAGCAGTTCCCCTAGGACGCAGGCAGCTTTCTTT. Encoded protein: CASSSPRTQAAFF.